This T cell receptor (beta chain) was captured by sequencing in a study of beta chain features in type 1 diabetes. Study-level results: Moderately but significantly shorter TCRB CDR3s were found in Type 1 diabetes patients in all four CD4+ subsets.

Germline loops: CDR1 MDHEN, CDR2 SYDVKM. The V end lost 2 bases, the J end lost 8 bases, and 6 bases lay between the germline ends. The CDR3 length is 11 residues. As regards this clone: Antigen unknown.

The isolated RNA, all of it, was reverse transcribed, so expressed TCRB transcripts were what got sequenced. The data were produced by immunoSEQ multiplex PCR, yet TCRdb's version contains in-frame clones alone and is incomplete. The sample has some 660,000 clones, over 11% seen once; the top ten hold 0.035% to 0.04%. The genes are TRBV28 and TRBJ1-2; D is unclear. The sample comprised naive CD4+ T cells from blood. The TCR comes from a man aged 18-30 years with type 1 diabetes. The DNA of the CDR3 is TGTGCCAGCAGTTTAACGTCCGGCTACACCTTC. It is translated as CASSLTSGYTF.